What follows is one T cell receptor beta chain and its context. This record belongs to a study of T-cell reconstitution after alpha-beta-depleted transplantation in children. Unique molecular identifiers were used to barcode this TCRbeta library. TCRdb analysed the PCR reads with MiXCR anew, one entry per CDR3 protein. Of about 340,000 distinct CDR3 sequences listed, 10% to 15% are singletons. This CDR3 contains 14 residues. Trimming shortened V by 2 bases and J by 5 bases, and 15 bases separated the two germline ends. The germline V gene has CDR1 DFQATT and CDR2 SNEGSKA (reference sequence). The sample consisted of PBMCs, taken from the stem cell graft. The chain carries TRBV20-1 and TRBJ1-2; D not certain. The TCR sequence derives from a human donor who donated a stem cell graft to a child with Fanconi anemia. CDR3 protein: CSARQATREYGYTF. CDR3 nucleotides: TGCAGTGCTAGACAAGCGACCCGGGAGTATGGCTACACCTTC.